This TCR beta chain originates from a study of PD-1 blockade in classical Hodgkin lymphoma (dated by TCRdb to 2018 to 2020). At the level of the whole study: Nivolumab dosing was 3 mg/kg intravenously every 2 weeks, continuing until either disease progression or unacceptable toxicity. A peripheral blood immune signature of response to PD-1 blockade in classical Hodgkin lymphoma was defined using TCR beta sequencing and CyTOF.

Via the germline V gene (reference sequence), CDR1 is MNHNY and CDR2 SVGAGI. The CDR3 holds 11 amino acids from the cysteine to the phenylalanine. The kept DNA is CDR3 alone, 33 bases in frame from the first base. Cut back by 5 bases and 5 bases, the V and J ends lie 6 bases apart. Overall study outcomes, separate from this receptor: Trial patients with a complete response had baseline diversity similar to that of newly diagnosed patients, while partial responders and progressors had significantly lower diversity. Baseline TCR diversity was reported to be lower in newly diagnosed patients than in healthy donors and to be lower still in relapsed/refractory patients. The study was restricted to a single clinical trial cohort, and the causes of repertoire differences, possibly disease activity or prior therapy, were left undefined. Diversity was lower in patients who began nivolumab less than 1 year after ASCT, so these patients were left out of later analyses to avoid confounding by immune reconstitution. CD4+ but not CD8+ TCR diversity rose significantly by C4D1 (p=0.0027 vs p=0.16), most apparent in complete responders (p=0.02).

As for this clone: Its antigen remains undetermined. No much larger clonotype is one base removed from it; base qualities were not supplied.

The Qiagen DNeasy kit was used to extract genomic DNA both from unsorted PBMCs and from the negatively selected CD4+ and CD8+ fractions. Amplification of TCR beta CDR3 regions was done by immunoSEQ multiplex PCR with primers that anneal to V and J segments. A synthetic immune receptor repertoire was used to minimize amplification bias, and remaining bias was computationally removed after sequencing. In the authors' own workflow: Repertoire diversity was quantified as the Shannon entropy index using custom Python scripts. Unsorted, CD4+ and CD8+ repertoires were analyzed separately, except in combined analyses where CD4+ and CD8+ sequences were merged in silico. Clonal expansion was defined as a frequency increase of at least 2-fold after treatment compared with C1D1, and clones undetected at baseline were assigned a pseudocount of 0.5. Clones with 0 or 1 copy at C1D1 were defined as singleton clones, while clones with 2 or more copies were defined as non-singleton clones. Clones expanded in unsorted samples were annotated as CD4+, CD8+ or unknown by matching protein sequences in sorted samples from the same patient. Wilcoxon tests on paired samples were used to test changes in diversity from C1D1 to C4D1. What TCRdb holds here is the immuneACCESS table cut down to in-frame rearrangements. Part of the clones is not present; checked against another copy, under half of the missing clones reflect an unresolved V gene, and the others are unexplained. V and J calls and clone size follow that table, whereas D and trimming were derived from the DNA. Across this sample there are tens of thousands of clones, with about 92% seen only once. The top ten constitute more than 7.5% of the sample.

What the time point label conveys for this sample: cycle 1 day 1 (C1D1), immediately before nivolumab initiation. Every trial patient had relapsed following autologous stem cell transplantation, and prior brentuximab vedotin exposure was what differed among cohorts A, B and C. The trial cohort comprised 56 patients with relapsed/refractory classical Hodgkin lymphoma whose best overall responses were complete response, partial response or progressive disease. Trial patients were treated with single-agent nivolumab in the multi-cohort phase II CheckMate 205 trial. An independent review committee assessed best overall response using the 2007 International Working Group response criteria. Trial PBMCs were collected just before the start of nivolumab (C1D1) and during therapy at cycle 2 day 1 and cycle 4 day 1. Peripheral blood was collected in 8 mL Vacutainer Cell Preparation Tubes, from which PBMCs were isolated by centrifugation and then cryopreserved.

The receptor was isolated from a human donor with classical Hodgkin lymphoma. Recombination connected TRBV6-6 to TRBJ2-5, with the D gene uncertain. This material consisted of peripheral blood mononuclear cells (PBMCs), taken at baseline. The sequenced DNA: TGTGCCAGCAGTATCGGGGAGACCCAGTACTTC. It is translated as CASSIGETQYF.